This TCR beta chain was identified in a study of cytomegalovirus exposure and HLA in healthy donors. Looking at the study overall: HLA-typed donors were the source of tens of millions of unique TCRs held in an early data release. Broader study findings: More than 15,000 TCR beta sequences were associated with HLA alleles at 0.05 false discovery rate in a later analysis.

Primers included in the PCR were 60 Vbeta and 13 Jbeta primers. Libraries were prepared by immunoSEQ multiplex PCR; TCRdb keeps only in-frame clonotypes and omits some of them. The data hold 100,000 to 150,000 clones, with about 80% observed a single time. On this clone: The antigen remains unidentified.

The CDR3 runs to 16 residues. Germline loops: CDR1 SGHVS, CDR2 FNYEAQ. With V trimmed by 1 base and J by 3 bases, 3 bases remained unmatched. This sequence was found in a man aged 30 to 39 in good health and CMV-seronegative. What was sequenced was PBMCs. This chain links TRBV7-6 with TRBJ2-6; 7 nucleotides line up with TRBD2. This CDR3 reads CASSLVGRDGANVLTF. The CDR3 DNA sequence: TGTGCCAGCAGCTTAGTTGGGAGGGATGGGGCCAACGTCCTGACTTTC.